A single T cell receptor (beta chain) is shown here with its context. As yet, its antigen is unknown. Treatment denoted: 15 to 20 received Ad26.COV2.S at low or high dose, single or two shots; several received placebo; per-sample allocation not given. Specimen acquisition occurred on day 63 following the initial vaccine or placebo injection. The data belong to a study of Ad26.COV2.S vaccination and SARS-CoV-2 variants. In the study overall: The donor participated in the COV1001 trial, in its Ad26.COV2.S arm. Study results and caveats: Reported findings describe substantial breadth in spike-specific CD8+ and CD4+ T cell responses following vaccination. Total T cell responses may have been underestimated by the TCR breadth and depth analyses.

The assay was immunoSEQ multiplex PCR, and TCRdb's table has in-frame clones only and misses some. The data show 450,000 to 550,000 clones, with roughly nine tenths seen just once and about 2.5% held by the top ten. The sample here was peripheral blood, taken in a trial of Ad26.COV2.S vaccine versus placebo. The receptor was derived from a person between 18 and 60 years old who received the Ad26.COV2.S COVID-19 vaccine or a placebo.

The CDR3 DNA reads TGCGCCAGCAGCTTACCCTCTCGGGACAGGTTCATGAACACTGAAGCTTTCTTT. It translates to CASSLPSRDRFMNTEAFF. V and J are TRBV5-1 and TRBJ1-1; 8 nucleotides line up with TRBD1. The CDR3 is made up of 18 amino acids. Germline V gives CDR1 SGHRS, CDR2 YFSETQ. With V trimmed by 2 bases and J by 0 bases, 12 bases remained unmatched.